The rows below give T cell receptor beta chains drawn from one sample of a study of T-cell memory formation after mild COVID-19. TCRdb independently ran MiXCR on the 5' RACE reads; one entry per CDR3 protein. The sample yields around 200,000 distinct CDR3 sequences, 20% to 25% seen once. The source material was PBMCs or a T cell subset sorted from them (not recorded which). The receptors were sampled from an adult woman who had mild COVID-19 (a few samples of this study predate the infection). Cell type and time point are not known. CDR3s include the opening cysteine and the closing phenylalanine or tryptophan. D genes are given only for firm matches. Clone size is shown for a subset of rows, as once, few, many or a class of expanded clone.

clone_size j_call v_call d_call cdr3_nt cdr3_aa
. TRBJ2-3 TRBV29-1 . TGCAGCGCCGGGATAACGGCGGATACGCAGTATTTT CSAGITADTQYF
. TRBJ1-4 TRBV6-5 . TGTGCCAGCAGTTACACTCCGGGGGCTGCTAATGAAAAACTGTTTTTT CASSYTPGAANEKLFF
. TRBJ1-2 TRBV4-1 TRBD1 TGCGCCAGCAGCCAACTACAGGGGGACGGAGGCTATGGCTACACCTTC CASSQLQGDGGYGYTF
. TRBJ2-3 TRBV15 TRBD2 TGTGCCACCAGCAGAGATTGGGGCCAGACGGGGGGGTTCACAGATACGCAGTATTTT CATSRDWGQTGGFTDTQYF
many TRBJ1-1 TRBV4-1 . TGCGCCAGCAGCCAAGTGGGGAGAACAATGAAAACTGAAGCTTTCTTT CASSQVGRTMKTEAFF
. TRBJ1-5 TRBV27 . TGTGCCAGCAGTTTCGATTCCAATAGCAATCAGCCCCAGCATTTT CASSFDSNSNQPQHF
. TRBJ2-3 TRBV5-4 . TGTGCCAGCAACCCATCAGCGGCTAGAACAGATACGCAGTATTTT CASNPSAARTDTQYF
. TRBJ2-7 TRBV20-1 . TGCAGTGCTAGAAACAGGTCGTACTCCTACGAGCAGTACTTC CSARNRSYSYEQYF
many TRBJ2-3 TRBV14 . TGTGCCAGCAGCTCGTCCCGGGTCGCGGTCGACTCTGGTACGCAGTATTTT CASSSSRVAVDSGTQYF
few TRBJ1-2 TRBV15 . TGTGCCACCAGCAGAGATTGGGAGGAGTCGGGCTTC CATSRDWEESGF
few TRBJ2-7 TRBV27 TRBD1 TGTGCCAGCAGTTTGGGACAGGAATACGAGCAGTACTTC CASSLGQEYEQYF
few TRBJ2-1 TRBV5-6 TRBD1 TGTGCCAGCAGAACCGGGACAGGGATATACAATGAGCAGTTCTTC CASRTGTGIYNEQFF
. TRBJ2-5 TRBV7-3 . TGTGCCAGCAGCGCCGGGCTAGTCCCAACGGGGGAGACCCAGTACTTC CASSAGLVPTGETQYF
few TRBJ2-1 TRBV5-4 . TGTGCCAGCATTACCGACTACAATGAGCAGTTCTTC CASITDYNEQFF
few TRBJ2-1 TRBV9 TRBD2 TGTGCCAGCAGCGATCCACTAGCGGGAGTTCTCGACAATGAGCAGTTCTTC CASSDPLAGVLDNEQFF
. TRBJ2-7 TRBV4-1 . TGCGCCAGCAGCCAAGATACAGGGCTTTCATATGAGCAGTACTTC CASSQDTGLSYEQYF
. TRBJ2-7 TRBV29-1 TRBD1 TGCAGCGTTGTAGGACAGGCGTCCTACGAGCAGTACTTC CSVVGQASYEQYF
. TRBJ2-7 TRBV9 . TGTGCCAGCAGCGCCAACGGGAGACTGGACGAGCAGTACTTC CASSANGRLDEQYF
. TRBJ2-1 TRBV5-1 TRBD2 TGCGCCAGCAGCATACTGACTAGCGGGAGTCGCAATGAGCAGTTCTTC CASSILTSGSRNEQFF
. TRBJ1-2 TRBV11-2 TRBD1 TGTGCCAGCAGCTTTGGACAGGGATTTTCCTATGGCTACACCTTC CASSFGQGFSYGYTF
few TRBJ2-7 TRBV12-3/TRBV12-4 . TGTGCCAGCAGCCCTAATAGGGGCCCACCCAGGCACGAGCAGTACTTC CASSPNRGPPRHEQYF
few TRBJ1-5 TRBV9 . TGTGCCAGCAGCGTAGGACGGACACTCCTTCCCAATCAGCCCCAGCATTTT CASSVGRTLLPNQPQHF